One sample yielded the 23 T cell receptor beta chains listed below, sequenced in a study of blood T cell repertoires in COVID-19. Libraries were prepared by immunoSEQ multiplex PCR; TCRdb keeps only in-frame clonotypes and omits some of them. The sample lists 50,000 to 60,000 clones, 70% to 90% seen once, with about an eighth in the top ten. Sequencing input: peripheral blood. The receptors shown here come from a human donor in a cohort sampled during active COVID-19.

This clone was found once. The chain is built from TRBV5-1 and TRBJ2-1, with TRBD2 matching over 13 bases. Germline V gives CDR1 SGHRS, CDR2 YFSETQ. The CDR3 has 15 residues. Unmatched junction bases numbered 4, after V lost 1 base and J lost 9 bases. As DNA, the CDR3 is TGCGCCAGCAGCTTGACTAGCGGGAGGGCCGGTGAGCAGTTCTTC. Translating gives CASSLTSGRAGEQFF.

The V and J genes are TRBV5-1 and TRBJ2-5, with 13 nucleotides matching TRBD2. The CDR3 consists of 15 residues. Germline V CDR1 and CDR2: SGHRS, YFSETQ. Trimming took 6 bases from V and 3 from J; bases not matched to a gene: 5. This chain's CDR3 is CASNQLAGGKETQYF. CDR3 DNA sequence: TGCGCCAGCAACCAACTAGCGGGGGGGAAAGAGACCCAGTACTTC.

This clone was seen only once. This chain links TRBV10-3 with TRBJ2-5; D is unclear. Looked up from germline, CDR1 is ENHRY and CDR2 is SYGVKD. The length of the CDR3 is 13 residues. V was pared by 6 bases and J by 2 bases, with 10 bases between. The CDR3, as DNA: TGTGCCATCAGGATGGGCAGTCAAGAGACCCAGTACTTC. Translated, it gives CAIRMGSQETQYF.

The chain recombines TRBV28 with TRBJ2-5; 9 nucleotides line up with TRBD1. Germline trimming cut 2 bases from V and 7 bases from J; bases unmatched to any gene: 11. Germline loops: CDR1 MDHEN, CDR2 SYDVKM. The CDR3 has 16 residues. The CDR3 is CASSLPGTGRWVTQYF. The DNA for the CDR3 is TGTGCCAGCAGTTTACCCGGGACAGGGAGGTGGGTGACCCAGTACTTC.

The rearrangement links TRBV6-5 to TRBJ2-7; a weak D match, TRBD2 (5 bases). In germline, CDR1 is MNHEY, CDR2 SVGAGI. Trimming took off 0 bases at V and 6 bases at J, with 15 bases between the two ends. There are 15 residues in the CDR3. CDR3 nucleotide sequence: TGTGCCAGCAGTTACTCCAGCACTCCTAGCTCCGAGCAGTACTTC. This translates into CASSYSSTPSSEQYF.

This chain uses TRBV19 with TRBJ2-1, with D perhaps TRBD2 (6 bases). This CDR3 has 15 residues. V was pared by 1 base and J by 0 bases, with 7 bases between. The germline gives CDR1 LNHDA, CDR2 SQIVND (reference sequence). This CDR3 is CASSIAGLSYNEQFF. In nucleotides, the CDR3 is TGTGCCAGTAGTATAGCGGGACTCTCCTACAATGAGCAGTTCTTC.

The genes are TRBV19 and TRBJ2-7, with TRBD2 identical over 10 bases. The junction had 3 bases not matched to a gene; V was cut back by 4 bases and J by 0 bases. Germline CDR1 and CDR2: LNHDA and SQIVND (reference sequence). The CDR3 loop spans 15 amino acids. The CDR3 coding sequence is TGTGCCAGTAGTACACTAGCGGGGAGCTCCTACGAGCAGTACTTC. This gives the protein CASSTLAGSSYEQYF. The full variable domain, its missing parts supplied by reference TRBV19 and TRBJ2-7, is DGGITQSPKYLFRKEGQNVTLSCEQNLNHDAMYWYRQDPGQGLRLIYYSQIVNDFQKGDIAEGYSVSREKKESFPLTVTSAQKNPTAFYLCASSTLAGSSYEQYFGPGTRLTVT.

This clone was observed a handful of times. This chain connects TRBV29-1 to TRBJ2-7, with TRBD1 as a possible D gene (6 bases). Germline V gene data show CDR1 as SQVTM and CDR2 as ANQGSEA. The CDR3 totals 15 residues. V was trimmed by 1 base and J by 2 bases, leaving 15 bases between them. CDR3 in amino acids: CSVEGTGQLPYEQYF. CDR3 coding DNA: TGCAGCGTTGAAGGAACGGGACAACTCCCCTACGAGCAGTACTTC.

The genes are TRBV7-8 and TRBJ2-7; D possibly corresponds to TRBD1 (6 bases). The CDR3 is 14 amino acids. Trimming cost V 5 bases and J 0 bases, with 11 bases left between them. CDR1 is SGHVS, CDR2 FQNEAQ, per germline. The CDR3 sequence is CASSMGQTSYEQYF. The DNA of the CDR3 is TGTGCCAGCAGCATGGGACAAACCTCCTACGAGCAGTACTTC.

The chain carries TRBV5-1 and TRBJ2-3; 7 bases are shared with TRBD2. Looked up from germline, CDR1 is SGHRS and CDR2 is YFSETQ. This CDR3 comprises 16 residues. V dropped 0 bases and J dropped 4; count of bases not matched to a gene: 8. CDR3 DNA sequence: TGCGCCAGCAGCTTGGCTAGCGGTGATTTGGCAGATACGCAGTATTTT. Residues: CASSLASGDLADTQYF. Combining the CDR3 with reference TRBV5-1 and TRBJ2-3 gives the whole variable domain KAGVTQTPRYLIKTRGQQVTLSCSPISGHRSVSWYQQTPGQGLQFLFEYFSETQRNKGNFPGRFSGRQFSNSRSEMNVSTLELGDSALYLCASSLASGDLADTQYFGPGTRLTVL.

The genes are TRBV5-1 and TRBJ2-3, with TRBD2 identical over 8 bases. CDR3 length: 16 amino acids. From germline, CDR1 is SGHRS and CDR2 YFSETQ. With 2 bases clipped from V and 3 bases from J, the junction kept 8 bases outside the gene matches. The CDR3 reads CASSFLAAGGTDTQYF. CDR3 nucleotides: TGCGCCAGCAGCTTCCTAGCGGCGGGGGGTACAGATACGCAGTATTTT.

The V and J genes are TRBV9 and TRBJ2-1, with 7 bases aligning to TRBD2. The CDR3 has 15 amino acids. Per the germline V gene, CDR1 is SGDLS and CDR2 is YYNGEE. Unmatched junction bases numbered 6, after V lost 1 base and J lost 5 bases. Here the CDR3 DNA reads TGTGCCAGCAGCGTAAGGGCTAGCGGAGACAATGAGCAGTTCTTC. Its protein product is CASSVRASGDNEQFF.

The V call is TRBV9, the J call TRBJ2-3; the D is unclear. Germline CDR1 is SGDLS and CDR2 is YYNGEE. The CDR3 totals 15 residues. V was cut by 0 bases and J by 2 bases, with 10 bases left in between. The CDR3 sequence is CASSVAVSYTDTQYF. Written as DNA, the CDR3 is TGTGCCAGCAGCGTAGCGGTCTCTTACACAGATACGCAGTATTTT. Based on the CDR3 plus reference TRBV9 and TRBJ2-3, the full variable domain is DSGVTQTPKHLITATGQRVTLRCSPRSGDLSVYWYQQSLDQGLQFLIQYYNGEERAKGNILERFSAQQFPDLHSELNLSSLELGDSALYFCASSVAVSYTDTQYFGPGTRLTVL.

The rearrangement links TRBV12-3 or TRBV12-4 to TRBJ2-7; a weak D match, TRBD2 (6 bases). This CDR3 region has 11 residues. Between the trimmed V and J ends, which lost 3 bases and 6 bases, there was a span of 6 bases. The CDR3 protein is CASSFGGEQYF. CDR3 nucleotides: TGTGCCAGCAGTTTCGGGGGCGAGCAGTACTTC.

CDR3 sequence (DNA): TGTGCCAGCAGTTTAGCAGCTCCCTACGAGCAGTACTTC. It yields the protein CASSLAAPYEQYF. This rearrangement joins TRBV12-3 or TRBV12-4 to TRBJ2-7; unclear D gene. This CDR3 is 13 amino acids long. Trimming pared 0 bases from V and 2 bases from J, leaving 5 bases between.

CDR3 nucleotide sequence: TGTGCCAGCAGCCAAGAGAGGACTAGCGCGACCCAGTACTTC. Its translation is CASSQERTSATQYF. The chain employs TRBV3-1 (or the pseudogene TRBV3-2) and TRBJ2-5, with 9 positions matching TRBD2. The CDR3 spans 14 residues. Germline values: CDR1 LGHDT, CDR2 YNNKEL (reference sequence). V lost 0 bases, J lost 7 bases, and 3 bases stayed unmatched.

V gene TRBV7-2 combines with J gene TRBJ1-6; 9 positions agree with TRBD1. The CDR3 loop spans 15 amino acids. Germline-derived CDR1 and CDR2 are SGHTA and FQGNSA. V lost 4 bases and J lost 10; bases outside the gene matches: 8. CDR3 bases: TGTGCCAGCAGCTCTCAGGGACAGGGACAATCACCCCTCCACTTT. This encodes CASSSQGQGQSPLHF.

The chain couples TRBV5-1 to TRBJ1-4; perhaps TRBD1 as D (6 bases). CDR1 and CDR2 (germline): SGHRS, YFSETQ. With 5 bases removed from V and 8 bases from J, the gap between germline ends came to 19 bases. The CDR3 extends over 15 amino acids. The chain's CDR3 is CASSAGTLEGEKLFF. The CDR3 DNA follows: TGCGCCAGCAGTGCAGGGACACTCGAGGGAGAAAAACTGTTTTTT.

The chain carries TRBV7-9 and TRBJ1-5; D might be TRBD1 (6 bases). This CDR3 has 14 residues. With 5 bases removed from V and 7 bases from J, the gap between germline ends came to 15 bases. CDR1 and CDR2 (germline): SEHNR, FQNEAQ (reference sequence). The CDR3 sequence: CASSLLGADQPQHF. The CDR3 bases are TGTGCCAGCAGCCTTCTGGGGGCTGACCAGCCCCAGCATTTT.

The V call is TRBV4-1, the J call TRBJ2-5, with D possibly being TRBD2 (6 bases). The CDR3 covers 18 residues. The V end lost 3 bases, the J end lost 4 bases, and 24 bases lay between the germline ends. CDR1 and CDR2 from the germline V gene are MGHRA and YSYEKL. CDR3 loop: CASSHEKHRELPGETQYF. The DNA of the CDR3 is TGCGCCAGCAGCCACGAAAAACATCGGGAGTTACCGGGAGAGACCCAGTACTTC.

The CDR3 protein is CASSEEVGPYSNQPQHF. In nucleotides, the CDR3 is TGTGCCAGCAGTGAAGAGGTGGGGCCGTATAGCAATCAGCCCCAGCATTTT. This chain uses TRBV6-1 with TRBJ1-5; D is possibly TRBD1 (5 bases). V dropped 1 base and J dropped 0 bases, with 13 bases sitting between them. The CDR3 consists of 17 residues. CDR1 and CDR2 (germline): MNHNS, SASEGT.

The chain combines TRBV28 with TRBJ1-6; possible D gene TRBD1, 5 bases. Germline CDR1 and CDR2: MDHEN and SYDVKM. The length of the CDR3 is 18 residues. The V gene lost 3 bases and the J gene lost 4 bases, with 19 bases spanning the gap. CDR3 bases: TGTGCCAGCAGTTTCCCCCTCCAGGGCATGGATTATAATTCACCCCTCCACTTT. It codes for CASSFPLQGMDYNSPLHF.

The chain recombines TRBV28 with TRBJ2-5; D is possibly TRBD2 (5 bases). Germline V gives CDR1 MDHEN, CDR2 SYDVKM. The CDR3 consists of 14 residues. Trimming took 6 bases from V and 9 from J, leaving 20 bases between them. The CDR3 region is CASSRTGRTLAQYF. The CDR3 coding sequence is TGTGCCAGCAGCAGGACTGGAAGAACCTTGGCCCAGTACTTC.